This T cell receptor beta chain was sequenced for a study of T cells in Graves' hyperthyroidism and ophthalmopathy. On the study more broadly: The blood sample was taken at first diagnosis, before treatment began. Regarding the study as a whole: The model's output predicted ophthalmopathy at a median of roughly 6.9 months prior to onset. Among thyroid clonotypes expanded above 0.001, most also appeared in blood.

Trimming shortened V by 8 bases and J by 3 bases, and 18 bases separated the two germline ends. The CDR3 covers 15 residues. CDR1 and CDR2 from the germline V gene are MDHEN and SYDVKM. Researchers took RNA transcripts and amplified the TCR beta CDR3 regions from them. The HTBI primer set drove a first-round RT-PCR of the TCR CDR3. TCRdb called the multiplex PCR reads again in MiXCR, with one record for every CDR3 protein. The sample holds approximately 400,000 distinct CDR3 sequences, around an eighth seen once. This clonotype was detected many times. Its antigen is not identified. The chain is built from TRBV28 and TRBJ2-3; D ambiguous. The receptor comes from a man aged 50-59 years with Graves' ophthalmopathy. Sequenced sample: blood. The CDR3 nucleotides read TGTGCCAGCGGTGGTAATTTAGGGTGGACAGATACGCAGTATTTT. It yields the protein CASGGNLGWTDTQYF.